These T cell receptor beta chains were read from a single sample in a study of T cells in Graves' hyperthyroidism and ophthalmopathy. TCRdb re-called the multiplex PCR reads through MiXCR, storing one row per CDR3 protein. The sample shows 300,000 to 500,000 distinct CDR3 sequences, about an eighth of them seen only once. The specimen sequenced was blood. These receptors were collected from a man aged 50 to 59 with Graves' ophthalmopathy. Both conserved end residues are part of each CDR3.

v_call: TRBV28; cdr3_aa: CASSGGLGRGAQYF
v_call: TRBV15; cdr3_aa: CATSGGRGGKEDTQYF
v_call: TRBV10-3; cdr3_aa: CAIRPSGATVTGELFF
v_call: TRBV6-2/TRBV6-3; cdr3_aa: CASSYLGLAGEGQFF
v_call: TRBV20-1; cdr3_aa: CSARAMANEQYF
v_call: TRBV5-1; cdr3_aa: CASSLNAGEQYEQYF
v_call: TRBV4-1; cdr3_aa: CASSQVGTGDPNEKLFF
v_call: TRBV20-1; cdr3_aa: CSASHRANTEAFF
v_call: TRBV9; cdr3_aa: CASRSGTSGTGELFF
v_call: TRBV10-2; cdr3_aa: CASSLDRTGELFF
v_call: TRBV20-1; cdr3_aa: CSATDRLGSRETQYF
v_call: TRBV11-3; cdr3_aa: CASSLDRGGPSYEQYF
v_call: TRBV5-1; cdr3_aa: CASSVTGSEHYEQYF
v_call: TRBV19; cdr3_aa: CASSIPLRGIAQYF
v_call: TRBV20-1; cdr3_aa: CSANPQGAYEQYF
v_call: TRBV5-5; cdr3_aa: CASSPTQPRGPDTQYF
v_call: TRBV20-1; cdr3_aa: CSASPLAGMVDTQYF
v_call: TRBV10-1; cdr3_aa: CASSDSAGEETQYF
v_call: TRBV15; cdr3_aa: CATNMEGTGELFF
v_call: TRBV27; cdr3_aa: CASSLALPLAGVTGELFF
v_call: TRBV11-3; cdr3_aa: CASSLKDRVWNTEAFF
v_call: TRBV5-1; cdr3_aa: CASSLGHNQPQHF
v_call: TRBV28; cdr3_aa: CASRTSRQAYNEQFF
v_call: TRBV7-8; cdr3_aa: CASSLVGRGSTPLSSGANVLTF
v_call: TRBV20-1; cdr3_aa: CSAPASPNNIQYF
v_call: TRBV15; cdr3_aa: CATSRDLDAADTQYF
v_call: TRBV29-1; cdr3_aa: CSVGMQGDQPQHF
v_call: TRBV5-1; cdr3_aa: CASLHTGTGSNEQFF
v_call: TRBV11-2; cdr3_aa: CASSDLGQGDEQYF
v_call: TRBV5-1; cdr3_aa: CASSLRPGQGATDTQYF
v_call: TRBV5-1; cdr3_aa: CASSRGTSGSGELFF
v_call: TRBV3-1; cdr3_aa: CASSHRDGAGGELFF
v_call: TRBV5-4; cdr3_aa: CASSLNRRHYEQYF
v_call: TRBV9; cdr3_aa: CASSLTGDLNTEAFF
v_call: TRBV18; cdr3_aa: CASSEKPSIGFYEQYF
v_call: TRBV29-1; cdr3_aa: CSVGRGTTLDTQYF
v_call: TRBV18; cdr3_aa: CASSPPRGSGYEQYF
v_call: TRBV11-2; cdr3_aa: CASRGTATNEKLFF
v_call: TRBV3-1; cdr3_aa: CASSRTGTRANYGYTF
v_call: TRBV5-1; cdr3_aa: CASSRDGQTNEKLFF
v_call: TRBV3-1; cdr3_aa: CASSPGRRVGTGELFF
v_call: TRBV5-1; cdr3_aa: CASSLPATGRGDTQYF
v_call: TRBV7-9; cdr3_aa: CAIQVLAGGTDTQYF
v_call: TRBV29-1; cdr3_aa: CSVGTGGRNTEAFF
v_call: TRBV10-1; cdr3_aa: CASSEFRGQPQHF
v_call: TRBV7-2; cdr3_aa: CASSQDRGPYYGYTF
v_call: TRBV12-3/TRBV12-4; cdr3_aa: CASSRDRVGNEQYF
v_call: TRBV13; cdr3_aa: CASRETRRGTGELFF
v_call: TRBV20-1; cdr3_aa: CSATGLAGDYEQYF
v_call: TRBV5-6; cdr3_aa: CASSWFSSDRGVADTQYF
v_call: TRBV2; cdr3_aa: CASSGGRTPILYF
v_call: TRBV6-2/TRBV6-3; cdr3_aa: CASSYSPGQGASYNEQFF
v_call: TRBV14; cdr3_aa: CASSQAGGPLDTQYF
v_call: TRBV19; cdr3_aa: CASTDRGGTDTQYF
v_call: TRBV19; cdr3_aa: CASSTTGGTYEQYF
v_call: TRBV30; cdr3_aa: CAWTRKNTEAFF
v_call: TRBV18; cdr3_aa: CASSPGVTGNTIYF
v_call: TRBV6-1; cdr3_aa: CASSDRERANYGYTF
v_call: TRBV2; cdr3_aa: CASSEAHGGSTYNEQFF
v_call: TRBV7-2; cdr3_aa: CASSLFSSGGSYEQYF